These 25 T cell receptor beta chains came from one sample sequenced in a study of radiation and T cells in renal cell carcinoma (dated by TCRdb to the early 2020s). To prepare the library, the immunoSEQ multiplex PCR assay was applied. As stored in TCRdb, this immuneACCESS dataset retains in-frame rearrangements with V and J assigned. A fraction of the clones does not appear; measured against another copy, unresolved V genes explain less than half of the discrepancy, and the remainder lacks a known reason. For this sample the table gives roughly 100,000 clones, of which less than 90% were detected only once. Of the sample, under 9.5% falls within the top ten clones. What the time point label conveys for this sample: baseline pretreatment blood. Reading the label with the study, this specimen's treatment or condition is: 15 Gy SBRT to primary tumor, nephrectomy 4 weeks later. Sequenced here: blood, sampled from a patient whose treatment included radiotherapy and nephrectomy. Receptors originate from a man aged 45-65 years with renal cell carcinoma.

This sequence joins TRBV19 and TRBJ1-1, with D unclear. CDR1 is LNHDA and CDR2 is SQIVND in the germline V gene (reference sequence). The V end lost 4 bases, the J end lost 0 bases, and 15 bases lay between the germline ends. CDR3 size: 16 residues. The CDR3 DNA sequence: TGTGCCAGTAGTAACCTGAAGTCTGGGTTGAACACTGAAGCTTTCTTT. It encodes CASSNLKSGLNTEAFF.

This clone has just one count. The rearrangement joins TRBV6-4 to TRBJ2-7; 9 bases align to TRBD1. CDR1 MRHNA and CDR2 SNTAGT come from the germline V gene. Trimming at V came to 6 bases and at J to 6 bases, leaving 9 bases not matched to a gene. CDR3 length equals 14 residues. CDR3 region: CASSLGQGPSEQYF. The CDR3 coding sequence is TGTGCCAGCAGCCTCGGACAGGGGCCTTCCGAGCAGTACTTC.

The J gene is TRBJ2-3, the V gene TRBV18, with 11 bases aligning to TRBD2. The CDR3 extends over 16 amino acids. Germline values: CDR1 KGHSH, CDR2 LQKENI. The V segment lost 3 bases and the J segment 0 bases; nucleotides outside the gene matches: 2. The CDR3 coding sequence is TGTGCCAGCTCACCGACTAGCGGGGTTAGCACAGATACGCAGTATTTT. Its translation: CASSPTSGVSTDTQYF.

As DNA, the CDR3 is TGTGCCAGCAGCGTAGGACTAACAGAGACCCAGTACTTC. Protein product: CASSVGLTETQYF. This chain uses TRBV9 with TRBJ2-5; a weak D match, TRBD2 (5 bases). This CDR3 is 13 amino acids long. The germline V gene has CDR1 SGDLS and CDR2 YYNGEE. The ends were cut back, 0 bases at V and 4 bases at J, with 7 bases in the middle.

This chain connects TRBV25-1 to TRBJ2-1, with 7 bases fitting TRBD2. The trim removed 6 bases at V and 1 base at J, leaving 12 bases unmatched. The length of the CDR3 is 17 residues. CDR1 is MGHDK and CDR2 is SYGVNS in the germline V gene. The CDR3 spells CASSGGIDSLSYNEQFF. The CDR3 bases are TGTGCCAGCAGCGGGGGGATTGACAGTCTTTCCTACAATGAGCAGTTCTTC.

The V and J genes are TRBV4-1 and TRBJ2-7, with no clear D. The CDR3 runs 11 residues. Germline CDR1 is MGHRA and CDR2 is YSYEKL. Trimming shortened V by 4 bases and J by 6 bases, and 7 bases separated the two germline ends. The CDR3 DNA sequence: TGCGCCAGCAGCCCAGGAGTCGAGCAGTACTTC. It codes for CASSPGVEQYF.

The rearrangement joins TRBV7-2 to TRBJ1-2; 8 positions agree with TRBD1. The trim removed 0 bases at V and 4 bases at J, leaving 7 bases unmatched. From germline, CDR1 is SGHTA and CDR2 FQGNSA. This CDR3 region has 16 residues. Here the CDR3 reads CASSLAYRGGVYGYTF. DNA for the CDR3: TGTGCCAGCAGCTTAGCTTACAGGGGGGGCGTCTATGGCTACACCTTC.

The V call is TRBV5-5, the J call TRBJ2-1, with D perhaps being TRBD1 or TRBD2 (5 bases each). The CDR3 loop spans 14 amino acids. Trimming cost V 0 bases and J 9 bases, with 13 bases left between them. Germline values: CDR1 SGHKS, CDR2 YYEKEE (reference sequence). CDR3 protein: CASSLGWAGSEQFF. CDR3 in DNA: TGTGCCAGCAGCTTGGGGTGGGCAGGGAGTGAGCAGTTCTTC.

The V call is TRBV6-4, the J call TRBJ2-2; possible D gene TRBD1, 6 bases. This CDR3 spans 16 amino acids. Germline CDR1 MRHNA, CDR2 SNTAGT. V lost 0 bases and J 6 bases, leaving 14 bases between the germline ends. The CDR3, as DNA: TGTGCCAGCAGTGACTCTCCAGGGGTCGGCGCCGGGGAGCTGTTTTTT. Its translation: CASSDSPGVGAGELFF.

The chain is built from TRBV20-1 and TRBJ2-7; D remains ambiguous. The CDR3 length is 11 residues. Trimming shortened V by 3 bases and J by 7 bases, and 10 bases separated the two germline ends. The germline gives CDR1 DFQATT, CDR2 SNEGSKA (reference sequence). This CDR3 reads CSASRPGEQYF. The CDR3 region has the DNA TGCAGTGCTAGTCGCCCTGGGGAGCAGTACTTC.

This chain uses TRBV19 with TRBJ1-5; TRBD1 might be the D (6 bases). The CDR3 contains 14 residues. Germline V CDR1 and CDR2: LNHDA, SQIVND (reference sequence). V was shortened by 5 bases and J by 2 bases, with 10 bases between the two germline ends. This CDR3 reads CASSSTGGNQPQHF. CDR3 sequence (DNA): TGTGCCAGTAGTTCGACAGGAGGCAATCAGCCCCAGCATTTT.

The CDR3 protein is CASSRSPAGMDEQFF. CDR3 in DNA: TGTGCCAGCAGTCGTTCCCCGGCGGGGATGGATGAGCAGTTCTTC. The genes are TRBV6-5 and TRBJ2-1; tentative D call: TRBD2 (6 bases). The CDR3 runs 15 residues. CDR1 and CDR2 (germline): MNHEY, SVGAGI. Trimming cost V 5 bases and J 8 bases, with 19 bases left between them.

The gene calls are TRBV4-1 and TRBJ1-2; maybe TRBD1 (5 bases). The CDR3 consists of 15 residues. Germline assignment: CDR1 MGHRA and CDR2 YSYEKL. The V gene lost 0 bases and the J gene lost 8 bases, with 16 bases spanning the gap. Here the CDR3 reads CASSQDSAGRHGYTF. CDR3 coding DNA: TGCGCCAGCAGCCAAGATTCGGCAGGGCGGCACGGCTACACCTTC.

This rearrangement joins TRBV2 to TRBJ2-1; tentatively, D is TRBD1 or TRBD2 (6 bases each). Germline loops: CDR1 SNHLY, CDR2 FYNNEI. CDR3 size: 14 residues. Trimming shortened V by 5 bases and J by 4 bases, and 12 bases separated the two germline ends. As DNA, the CDR3 is TGTGCCAGCAGTCAACAGGGACTTTACAATGAGCAGTTCTTC. It yields the protein CASSQQGLYNEQFF. Drawing the rest from reference TRBV2 and TRBJ2-1, the complete variable domain is EPEVTQTPSHQVTQMGQEVILRCVPISNHLYFYWYRQILGQKVEFLVSFYNNEISEKSEIFDDQFSVERPDGSNFTLKIRSTKLEDSAMYFCASSQQGLYNEQFFGPGTRLTVL.

The V gene is TRBV10-3, the J gene TRBJ1-1; D gene unclear. Germline loops: CDR1 ENHRY, CDR2 SYGVKD. This CDR3 region has 15 residues. V gave up 0 bases and J gave up 0 bases, with 8 bases separating them. The CDR3: CAISESPGVNTEAFF. In DNA, the CDR3 is TGTGCCATCAGTGAGTCGCCAGGCGTGAACACTGAAGCTTTCTTT.

The gene calls are TRBV9 and TRBJ2-3; D is possibly TRBD2 (5 bases). Germline CDR1 is SGDLS and CDR2 is YYNGEE. V was shortened by 3 bases and J by 5 bases, with 10 bases between the two germline ends. The length of the CDR3 is 13 residues. The CDR3 nucleotides read TGTGCCAGCAGCGGTGCGAGGGTAGATACGCAGTATTTT. This translates into CASSGARVDTQYF. Full variable domain (remainder filled in from reference TRBV9 and TRBJ2-3): DSGVTQTPKHLITATGQRVTLRCSPRSGDLSVYWYQQSLDQGLQFLIQYYNGEERAKGNILERFSAQQFPDLHSELNLSSLELGDSALYFCASSGARVDTQYFGPGTRLTVL.

The rearrangement uses TRBV12-5 and TRBJ1-1; no clear D gene. Trimming cost V 4 bases and J 6 bases, with 9 bases left between them. This CDR3 comprises 12 residues. Per the germline V gene, CDR1 is LGHNT and CDR2 is FRNRAP. The DNA for the CDR3 is TGTGCTAGTGGTTGGGAGGGCTCTGAAGCTTTCTTT. Encoded protein: CASGWEGSEAFF.

The chain recombines TRBV7-2 with TRBJ1-2, with TRBD1 matching 7 bases. This CDR3 is built from 14 residues. The germline V gene encodes CDR1 SGHTA and CDR2 FQGNSA. The trim removed 4 bases at V and 2 bases at J, leaving 4 bases unmatched. CDR3 sequence: CASSSLDRNYGYTF. The CDR3 DNA is TGTGCCAGCAGCTCCCTGGACAGGAACTATGGCTACACCTTC.

V is TRBV11-3 and J is TRBJ2-7; D gene unclear. V lost 4 bases to trimming and J lost 2 bases, with 9 bases between them. The germline V gene has CDR1 SGHNT and CDR2 YENEEA. CDR3 length: 13 residues. In nucleotides, the CDR3 is TGTGCCAGCAGCTCGGGTCCTCCCTACGAGCAGTACTTC. Translation gives CASSSGPPYEQYF.

The rearrangement links TRBV30 to TRBJ2-5; D ambiguous. Germline lookup yields CDR1 GTSNPN and CDR2 SVGIG (reference sequence). The CDR3 totals 10 residues. Trimming shortened V by 2 bases and J by 4 bases, and 2 bases separated the two germline ends. DNA of the CDR3: TGTGCCTGGAGTACAGAGACCCAGTACTTC. It specifies CAWSTETQYF.

V usage is TRBV19 and J usage is TRBJ2-7; 7 positions agree with TRBD1. V shed 3 bases and J 0 bases; nucleotides not matched to a gene: 2. Germline V CDR1 and CDR2: LNHDA, SQIVND (reference sequence). CDR3 size: 14 residues. For the CDR3, the DNA is TGTGCCAGTAGTATCGGGACAGACTCCTACGAGCAGTACTTC. Residues: CASSIGTDSYEQYF.

The genes are TRBV27 and TRBJ2-7, with 8 positions matching TRBD1. The germline V gene has CDR1 MNHEY and CDR2 SMNVEV (reference sequence). The CDR3 is 15 amino acids. The J segment lost 7 bases and the V segment lost 6 bases, leaving 14 bases of the junction unmatched. Here the CDR3 reads CASRPGTGASGEQYF. DNA of the CDR3: TGTGCCAGCAGACCTGGGACAGGTGCCTCCGGAGAGCAGTACTTC.

About this clone: A read error may produce the germline difference seen at one junction end. The chain has TRBV7-7 and TRBJ2-5; D is perhaps TRBD1 or TRBD2 (6 bases each). This CDR3 contains 12 residues. CDR1 is SSHAT and CDR2 is FNYEAQ in the germline V gene (reference sequence). CDR3 DNA: TGTGCTAGCAGCCCCACCGGGGGCCACCAGTACTTC. The encoded protein is CASSPTGGHQYF.

About this clone itself: This may stem from a read error, because a much larger clone lies one nucleotide away. Additional DNA sequences in this sample encode the identical CDR3. This chain connects TRBV7-2 to TRBJ1-5; D remains unclear. Germline V gene data show CDR1 as SGHTA and CDR2 as FQGNSA. The CDR3 consists of 16 residues. DNA of the CDR3: TGTGCTAGCAGCCCAGGCGGGCTAAGGAGCAATCAGCCCCAGCATTTT. Its translation is CASSPGGLRSNQPQHF.

The rearrangement links TRBV2 to TRBJ1-5; D may be TRBD1 (6 bases). Germline CDR1 reads SNHLY; CDR2 reads FYNNEI. Trimming left V 8 bases short and J 6 bases short, with 17 bases between. This CDR3 region has 14 residues. The CDR3 region is CASGADSSAQPQHF. In nucleotides, the CDR3 is TGTGCCAGCGGAGCGGACAGTTCGGCTCAGCCCCAGCATTTT. Based on the CDR3 plus reference TRBV2 and TRBJ1-5, the full variable domain is EPEVTQTPSHQVTQMGQEVILRCVPISNHLYFYWYRQILGQKVEFLVSFYNNEISEKSEIFDDQFSVERPDGSNFTLKIRSTKLEDSAMYFCASGADSSAQPQHFGDGTRLSIL.